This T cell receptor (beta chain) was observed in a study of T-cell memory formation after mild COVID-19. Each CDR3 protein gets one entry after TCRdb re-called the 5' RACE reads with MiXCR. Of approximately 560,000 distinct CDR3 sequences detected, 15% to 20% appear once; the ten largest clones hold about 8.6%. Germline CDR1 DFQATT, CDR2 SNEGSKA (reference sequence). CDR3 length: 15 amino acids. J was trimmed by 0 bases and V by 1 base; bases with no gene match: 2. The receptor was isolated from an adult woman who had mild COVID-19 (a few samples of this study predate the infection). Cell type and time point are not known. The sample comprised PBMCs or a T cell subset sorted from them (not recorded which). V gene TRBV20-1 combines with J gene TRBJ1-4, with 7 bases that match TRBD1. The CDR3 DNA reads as TGCAGTGCTAGAGGCAGGGGGGCAACTAATGAAAAACTGTTTTTT. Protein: CSARGRGATNEKLFF.